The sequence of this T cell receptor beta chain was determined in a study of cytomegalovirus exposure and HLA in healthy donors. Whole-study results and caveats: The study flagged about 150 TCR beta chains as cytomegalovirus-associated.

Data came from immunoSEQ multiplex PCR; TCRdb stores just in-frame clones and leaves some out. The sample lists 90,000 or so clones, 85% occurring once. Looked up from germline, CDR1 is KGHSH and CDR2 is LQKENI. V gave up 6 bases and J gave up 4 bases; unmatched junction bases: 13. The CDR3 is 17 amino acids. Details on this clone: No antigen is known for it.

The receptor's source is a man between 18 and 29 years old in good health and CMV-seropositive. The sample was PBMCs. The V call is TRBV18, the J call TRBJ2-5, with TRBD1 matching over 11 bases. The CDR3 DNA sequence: TGTGCCAGCTCTCCCAACCCCGGGACAGGGGGTCGAGAGACCCAGTACTTC. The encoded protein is CASSPNPGTGGRETQYF.